This T cell receptor beta chain appears in the sequencing data of a study of long-term antiretroviral therapy in people with HIV. The content of samples before DNA extraction was roughly 0.95-10 million cryopreserved PBMC. The assay, immunoSEQ v3.0, was run at survey level. Here immunoSEQ multiplex PCR was the method, and the copy in TCRdb shows in-frame clones only, minus some. This table holds 35,000 or so clones, 94% found once. Germline V gene data show CDR1 as SGHTS and CDR2 as YDEGEE. The CDR3 has 15 residues. The trim removed 2 bases at V and 1 base at J, leaving 4 bases unmatched. The starting material was unsorted PBMCs, obtained 4.1 years after starting antiretroviral therapy. The chain is built from TRBV5-8 and TRBJ1-1; 8 nucleotides agree with TRBD1. This clonotype was obtained from a woman between 45 and 60 years old with HIV. In nucleotides, the CDR3 is TGTGCCAGCAGCTTCGCAGGGGGCGCGAACACTGAAGCTTTCTTT. Translated, it gives CASSFAGGANTEAFF.